The 27 T cell receptor beta chains presented below share a single source sample, sequenced in a study of beta chain features in type 1 diabetes (dated by TCRdb to 2017 to 2018). Library creation used the immunoSEQ multiplex PCR assay. The entire isolated RNA was reverse transcribed using the High Capacity cDNA Reverse Transcription Kit, and thus expressed TCRB transcripts were sequenced. TCRdb re-hosts the immuneACCESS table, in-frame sequences only. Its copies lack some clones; in the studies checked, an unresolved V gene accounts for under half of them, and the cause for the rest is not known. Here the sample has 860,000 or so clones; under 20% occur a single time. The ten most abundant clones make up 0.02% to 0.025% of the sample. Sequencing input: naive CD4+ T cells from blood. The sample's cell subset or site label is to be understood as: true naive CD4+ T cells. Receptor source: a woman between 18 and 30 years old in good health.

The rearrangement links TRBV19 to TRBJ1-3; tentative D call: TRBD1 (6 bases). The CDR3 sequence is 14 residues long. Trimming removed 5 bases from V and 1 base from J, with 9 bases in between. The germline CDR1 and CDR2 sequences are LNHDA and SQIVND (reference sequence). In nucleotides, the CDR3 is TGTGCCAGTAGTTCCAGGGGTTCTGGAAACACCATATATTTT. It specifies CASSSRGSGNTIYF.

V usage is TRBV7-9 and J usage is TRBJ2-7; D unclear. Germline-derived CDR1 and CDR2 are SEHNR and FQNEAQ (reference sequence). V lost 1 base and J 2 bases, leaving 9 bases between the germline ends. The CDR3 loop spans 14 amino acids. CDR3 in amino acids: CASSLDPLTYEQYF. The CDR3 DNA is TGTGCCAGCAGCTTAGATCCACTGACCTACGAGCAGTACTTC.

The CDR3, as DNA: TGTGCCAGCAGTTTAGAACTGGGGTCATTCTACAATGAGCAGTTCTTC. Protein product: CASSLELGSFYNEQFF. This chain links TRBV27 with TRBJ2-1, with D uncertain. This CDR3 has 16 residues. Germline assignment: CDR1 MNHEY and CDR2 SMNVEV (reference sequence). Trimming stripped 2 bases from V and 3 bases from J, with 14 bases between.

The genes are TRBV11-1 and TRBJ2-2; 12 bases match TRBD2. CDR3 size: 13 residues. Germline CDR1 is SGHAT and CDR2 is FQDESV (reference sequence). V lost 2 bases to trimming and J lost 16 bases; unmatched junction nucleotides: 5. The CDR3, as DNA: TGTGCCAGCAGCTTACAGACTAGCGGGAGCGAGTTTTTT. The encoded protein is CASSLQTSGSEFF.

This clone was detected only a few times. The chain is built from TRBV7-2 and TRBJ1-2, with 10 bases lining up with TRBD1. The CDR3 extends over 16 amino acids. The J segment lost 4 bases and the V segment lost 2 bases, leaving 7 bases of the junction unmatched. Per germline, CDR1 SGHTA and CDR2 FQGNSA. CDR3 amino acids: CASSLPRTGGLYGYTF. CDR3 nucleotide sequence: TGTGCCAGCAGCTTACCTAGGACAGGGGGGCTCTATGGCTACACCTTC.

The V and J genes are TRBV7-9 and TRBJ2-3, with TRBD2 identical over 7 bases. The V gene's germline CDR1 is SEHNR and CDR2 FQNEAQ (reference sequence). This CDR3 region has 15 residues. Trimming took 0 bases from V and 6 from J; bases not matched to a gene: 6. DNA of the CDR3: TGTGCCAGCAGCTTAGCGGGAGGGCCCCCCGATACGCAGTATTTT. Translated: CASSLAGGPPDTQYF.

The rearrangement uses TRBV28 and TRBJ1-2; D may be TRBD1 (6 bases). Trimming stripped 2 bases from V and 1 base from J, with 11 bases between. Germline-derived CDR1 and CDR2 are MDHEN and SYDVKM. The CDR3 is 15 residues long. The CDR3 is CASSLAGEGNYGYTF. The DNA for the CDR3 is TGTGCCAGCAGTTTAGCAGGGGAGGGTAACTATGGCTACACCTTC.

A remark on this clone: Other DNA sequences in this sample translate to the same CDR3. The CDR3 region has the DNA TGCGCCAGCAGCTTGGGCGGGCTGGAGACCCAGTACTTC. It is translated as CASSLGGLETQYF. V is TRBV5-1 and J is TRBJ2-5; TRBD2 is a possible D gene (5 bases). Trimming stripped 0 bases from V and 5 bases from J, with 8 bases between. There are 13 residues in the CDR3. Germline values: CDR1 SGHRS, CDR2 YFSETQ. The full variable domain, with the rest looked up from reference TRBV5-1 and TRBJ2-5, is KAGVTQTPRYLIKTRGQQVTLSCSPISGHRSVSWYQQTPGQGLQFLFEYFSETQRNKGNFPGRFSGRQFSNSRSEMNVSTLELGDSALYLCASSLGGLETQYFGPGTRLLVL.

This clone was counted only a few times. The CDR3 bases are TGTGCCAGCAGTTCGACATCGGACAGGCCACCCTTTTACGAGCAGTACTTC. This codes for CASSSTSDRPPFYEQYF. The gene calls are TRBV28 and TRBJ2-7; 7 nucleotides line up with TRBD1. This CDR3 is 17 amino acids long. The V and J ends lost 4 bases and 4 bases, in that order; junction bases with no gene match: 16. Germline V lookup: CDR1 MDHEN, CDR2 SYDVKM.

A few counts support this clone. This chain joins TRBV28 and TRBJ1-2; tentative D call: TRBD1 (6 bases). The CDR3 contains 15 residues. Germline V gene lookup returns CDR1 MDHEN and CDR2 SYDVKM. V lost 3 bases and J lost 1, with 12 bases in between. The CDR3 here is CASSFGGHNNYGYTF. The CDR3 bases are TGTGCCAGCAGTTTCGGGGGACATAATAACTATGGCTACACCTTC.

The chain links TRBV15 to TRBJ1-5; D possibly corresponds to TRBD1 (6 bases). Trimming removed 4 bases at V and 2 bases at J, with 15 bases between. Germline CDR1 and CDR2: LNHNV and YYDKDF (reference sequence). The CDR3 spans 16 residues. The DNA of the CDR3 is TGTGCCACCAGCACCTTGGACAGCCAGGGCAATCAGCCCCAGCATTTT. Its translation is CATSTLDSQGNQPQHF. The whole variable domain, remainder taken from reference TRBV15 and TRBJ1-5, is DAMVIQNPRYQVTQFGKPVTLSCSQTLNHNVMYWYQQKSSQAPKLLFHYYDKDFNNEADTPDNFQSRRPNTSFCFLDIRSPGLGDTAMYLCATSTLDSQGNQPQHFGDGTRLSIL.

This sequence joins TRBV28 and TRBJ1-1; D possibly corresponds to TRBD1 (6 bases). The CDR3 contains 15 residues. V lost 5 bases to trimming and J lost 0 bases, with 13 bases between them. Per germline, CDR1 MDHEN and CDR2 SYDVKM. CDR3 sequence: CASSPRQAVNTEAFF. CDR3 sequence (DNA): TGTGCCAGCAGTCCCCGACAGGCTGTGAACACTGAAGCTTTCTTT.

The chain has TRBV5-4 and TRBJ1-5; D is unclear. The CDR3 is 13 residues long. V was clipped by 2 bases and J by 2 bases, with 5 bases between them. The germline V gene encodes CDR1 SGHNT and CDR2 YYREEE (reference sequence). CDR3 DNA sequence: TGTGCCAGCAGCTTACGGGGCAATCAGCCCCAGCATTTT. Translating it yields CASSLRGNQPQHF.

The rearrangement links TRBV9 to TRBJ2-1; 9 bases line up with TRBD2. J was trimmed by 4 bases and V by 3 bases; bases with no gene match: 11. Germline assignment: CDR1 SGDLS and CDR2 YYNGEE. This CDR3 is 17 amino acids long. CDR3 DNA sequence: TGTGCCAGCAGCGCCGACCCCCGTAGCGGGAGTTACAATGAGCAGTTCTTC. It specifies CASSADPRSGSYNEQFF.

This clone was counted between two and nine times. V usage is TRBV10-2 and J usage is TRBJ1-4; D not resolved. The CDR3 loop spans 15 amino acids. CDR1 is WSHSY and CDR2 is SAAADI in the germline V gene. V shed 9 bases and J shed 0 bases, with 14 bases lying between them. As DNA, the CDR3 is TGCGCCAGTTCCGCCTGGACTGCAACTAATGAAAAACTGTTTTTT. This gives the protein CASSAWTATNEKLFF.

In its sample, this clone was seen a few times. This chain joins TRBV4-3 and TRBJ1-1; D possibly corresponds to TRBD1 (5 bases). V lost 3 bases and J 8 bases, leaving 16 bases between the germline ends. This CDR3 is built from 14 residues. Germline CDR1 is LGHNA and CDR2 is YSLEER. CDR3 coding DNA: TGCGCCAGCAGCCAGACCCTGACAGAGTCAGAAGCTTTCTTT. Amino acid sequence: CASSQTLTESEAFF.

The chain employs TRBV7-2 and TRBJ2-5, with 10 nucleotides matching TRBD2. The J segment lost 5 bases and the V segment lost 1 base, leaving 13 bases of the junction unmatched. Germline lookup yields CDR1 SGHTA and CDR2 FQGNSA. The CDR3 loop spans 18 amino acids. The CDR3 loop is CASSLVFWASGRSETQYF. The CDR3 DNA reads TGTGCCAGCAGCTTAGTTTTTTGGGCTAGCGGGAGAAGCGAGACCCAGTACTTC.

This clone was observed many times. The genes are TRBV4-3 and TRBJ2-1, with D possibly matching TRBD1 (5 bases). The CDR3 runs 12 residues. The germline V and J ends were trimmed by 1 base and 13 bases, with 11 bases remaining between them. CDR1 is LGHNA and CDR2 is YSLEER in the germline V gene. As DNA, the CDR3 is TGCGCCAGCAGCCAAGTTTTCCAGGGACAGTTCTTC. As protein: CASSQVFQGQFF.

The rearrangement joins TRBV7-6 to TRBJ2-7, with 10 nucleotides matching TRBD2. The CDR3 runs 16 residues. CDR1 is SGHVS and CDR2 is FNYEAQ in the germline V gene. The ends lost 0 bases at V and 5 bases at J; junction bases unmatched: 7. This chain's CDR3 is CASSLALAGERDEQYF. The DNA for the CDR3 is TGTGCCAGCAGCTTAGCCCTAGCGGGAGAAAGGGACGAGCAGTACTTC. Using reference TRBV7-6 and TRBJ2-7 for the parts outside the CDR3, the full variable domain is GAGVSQSPRYKVTKRGQDVALRCDPISGHVSLYWYRQALGQGPEFLTYFNYEAQQDKSGLPNDRFSAERPEGSISTLTIQRTEQRDSAMYRCASSLALAGERDEQYFGPGTRLTVT.

This clone was observed a handful of times. J is TRBJ2-7 and V is TRBV10-3; TRBD2 matches 7 bases. Looked up from germline, CDR1 is ENHRY and CDR2 is SYGVKD. CDR3 length equals 13 residues. The J segment lost 3 bases and the V segment lost 3 bases, leaving 2 bases of the junction unmatched. CDR3 region: CAISDRGDYEQYF. In DNA form, the CDR3 reads TGTGCCATCAGTGATCGGGGGGACTACGAGCAGTACTTC.

This clone was recorded a few times. The J gene is TRBJ2-7, the V gene TRBV10-2; 10 bases fit TRBD2. CDR3 size: 13 residues. Germline-derived CDR1 and CDR2 are WSHSY and SAAADI. J lost 4 bases, V lost 7 bases, and 4 bases had no gene match. This CDR3 reads CASMGSGRYEQYF. CDR3 sequence (DNA): TGCGCCAGCATGGGTAGCGGGAGGTACGAGCAGTACTTC.

This clone has just a few counts. The J gene is TRBJ1-4, the V gene TRBV7-9, with 10 bases identical to TRBD1. The CDR3 is 14 residues long. V dropped 7 bases and J dropped 9; count of bases not matched to a gene: 8. Germline V gives CDR1 SEHNR, CDR2 FQNEAQ (reference sequence). In nucleotides, the CDR3 is TGTGCCAGCAACCCGACAGGGGGCAATCAAAAACTGTTTTTT. This codes for CASNPTGGNQKLFF.

The chain is built from TRBV15 and TRBJ2-2, with D maybe TRBD2 (5 bases). The length of the CDR3 is 16 residues. With 0 bases removed from V and 0 bases from J, the gap between germline ends came to 8 bases. Germline-derived CDR1 and CDR2 are LNHNV and YYDKDF (reference sequence). CDR3 loop: CATSRDLAPNTGELFF. CDR3 bases: TGTGCCACCAGCAGAGATCTAGCACCGAACACCGGGGAGCTGTTTTTT. Variable domain in full (rest from reference TRBV15 and TRBJ2-2): DAMVIQNPRYQVTQFGKPVTLSCSQTLNHNVMYWYQQKSSQAPKLLFHYYDKDFNNEADTPDNFQSRRPNTSFCFLDIRSPGLGDTAMYLCATSRDLAPNTGELFFGEGSRLTVL.

This clone was detected only a few times. The chain carries TRBV29-1 and TRBJ1-4; no definite D call. V dropped 4 bases and J dropped 8 bases, with 26 bases sitting between them. The CDR3 has 17 residues. From germline, CDR1 is SQVTM and CDR2 ANQGSEA. CDR3 sequence (DNA): TGCAGCGTTGTATATGCCGGGCCTTTTGCTGGCCGGGAAAAACTGTTTTTT. Encoded protein: CSVVYAGPFAGREKLFF.

This clone was counted a few times. This chain joins TRBV11-2 and TRBJ1-2, with D possibly being TRBD1 (5 bases). This CDR3 spans 13 amino acids. The V end was cut by 3 bases, the J end by 4 bases, with 9 bases between. Germline V gene sequence: CDR1 SGHAT, CDR2 FQNNGV. CDR3 protein: CASSFDRTYGYTF. CDR3 in DNA: TGTGCCAGCAGCTTTGACAGAACCTATGGCTACACCTTC.

V usage is TRBV6-1 and J usage is TRBJ2-3; D not certain. This CDR3 is 12 amino acids long. Trimming removed 6 bases from V and 0 bases from J, with 4 bases in between. Germline V gene sequence: CDR1 MNHNS, CDR2 SASEGT. CDR3 bases: TGTGCCAGCAGGCTAAGCACAGATACGCAGTATTTT. Encoded protein: CASRLSTDTQYF.

This clone was observed a few times. The CDR3: CASSLPEQYF. CDR3 coding DNA: TGTGCCAGCAGCTTACCCGAGCAGTACTTC. The V gene is TRBV7-2, the J gene TRBJ2-7; D uncertain. V was pared by 2 bases and J by 6 bases, with 2 bases between. The CDR3 spans 10 residues. Per germline, CDR1 SGHTA and CDR2 FQGNSA.